The entry below describes one T cell receptor beta chain. The target of this receptor is not known. No quality values exist for individual bases; no much larger clone is one base distant. TCR CDR3 regions were amplified from genomic DNA by multiplex PCR using the deep immunoSEQ assay. Extracted genomic DNA from each cell subset was distributed evenly across all wells of several immunoSEQ 96-well plates, and each plate was treated as a replicate. Each replicate PCR for sorted subsets received roughly 0.2 ug genomic DNA, equal to about 30,000 T cell genomes. Purified libraries were measured with a Qubit 3.0 fluorometer, size-checked on a Bioanalyzer 2100, and measured again with the KAPA Library Quantification kit. Each immunoSEQ 96-well plate was sequenced on its own single-read 150-cycle Illumina NextSeq 550 flow cell. Per the authors' processing: The immunoSEQ output contained only junctional sequences without quality scores, so filtering could not match that applied to full-length reads. Sequences were annotated with PyIR, a Python wrapper for IgBLAST v1.9, using IMGT germline references to assign V/J genes and CDR3. Reads with weak V/J assignments (E-value above 1e-6), missing CDR3, stop codons, out-of-frame junctions, or ambiguous translated residues were removed. V3J clonotypes were defined by identical inferred V gene, J gene, and CDR3 amino acid sequence. Percentage overlap between repertoires was computed as shared unique clonotypes divided by the size of the smaller repertoire. RTK rarefaction, the Chao1 estimator, and Recon v2.1 estimates of unobserved clonotypes were used to assess repertoire richness. Generation probabilities were computed with OLGA for all TCRbeta clonotypes obtained by the gDNA method from several donors. As stored in TCRdb, this immuneACCESS dataset retains in-frame rearrangements with V and J assigned. A fraction of the clones does not appear; measured against another copy, unresolved V genes explain less than half of the discrepancy, and the remainder lacks a known reason. That table furnishes V, J and clone size, whereas the DNA furnished D and trimming. The sample table holds just over 2,000,000 clones, of which 85% to 95% were seen once. The ten largest clones take up 0.9% to 1.3% of the sample.

The data belong to a study of shared clonotypes between healthy human individuals (TCRdb year 2020). Regarding the research as a whole: A few men and two women, aged 18 to 49 years, made up the cohort. For each donor, CD4 naive and CD4 memory were each given three plates, CD8 naive was given two plates, and CD8 memory was given one plate. Between about 0.85 and 8.9 billion PBMCs per donor were obtained by leukapheresis. Blood TCR repertoires of a handful of healthy adults were deeply sequenced to estimate repertoire size and the extent of clonotype sharing between individuals. Libraries were prepared and TCR repertoires were sequenced by different laboratories using diverse techniques, in order to increase sequencing depth and limit assay-specific biases.

Paper-wide results and their limitations: Even with the large sequencing depth, rarefaction of the sorted-subset datasets indicated that sequencing was incomplete. The small number of donors limited the genetic and exposure-history diversity represented. Naive subsets generally had larger estimated clonotype richness than memory subsets. Sampling was restricted to blood, and TCR repertoires in tissues likely differ from the TCR repertoires found in blood. Across a handful of donors, about 5% of naive CD4, roughly 3.8% of naive CD8, about 2.3% of memory CD4, and 0.4% to 0.45% of memory CD8 clonotypes were shared. Pairwise subsampling led to the expectation that sequencing depth would affect the degree of clonotype sharing among donors. Higher generation probabilities were observed for clonotypes shared by all four sorted-subset donors than for non-shared clonotypes.

CDR1 and CDR2 are read off the germline V gene (reference sequence) as SEHNR and FQNEAQ. Including cysteine and phenylalanine, the CDR3 has 15 amino acids. The only DNA kept is the CDR3, 45 bases in frame from the first base. Between the V and J ends, shortened by 5 bases and 2 bases respectively, the junction contains 15 bases. CD8 naive samples were CD45RO-negative cells positively selected for CCR7, giving a CD45RA+CCR7+ population that excluded TemRA cells. Healthy HIV-negative adults with no recently reported acute infections or vaccinations were included as donors. Every donor was a Caucasian adult residing in Nashville, Tennessee, USA. Blood was obtained by leukapheresis, after which PBMCs were separated by Ficoll-Histopaque density gradient centrifugation and cryopreserved in liquid nitrogen vapor phase. Analytical flow cytometry was used to check the purity and quantity of each magnetically sorted T cell population. From each sorted fraction, genomic DNA was isolated and quantified by UV absorbance on a Nanodrop 2000c.

The receptor comes from a man aged 18 to 29 in good health. This receptor chain uses TRBV7-9 and TRBJ2-5, and TRBD1 may be the D gene, going by 6 matching bases. Sequencing was performed on naive CD8+ T cells sorted from blood. In light of the paper, this sample's cell subset or site label describes: CD45RA+CCR7+. The DNA sequence is as follows: TGTGCCAGCAGCGTAGGGACAAGTTTTCAAGAGACCCAGTACTTC. Translated, this gives CASSVGTSFQETQYF.